Shown below are 5 T cell receptor beta chains from a single sample sequenced in a study of TIL therapy for anti-PD-1-resistant metastatic lung cancer. The time point: pre-treatment sample, taken before nivolumab and TIL therapy. The immunoSEQ assay was v3. Here immunoSEQ multiplex PCR was the method, and the copy in TCRdb shows in-frame clones only, minus some. The top ten hold about 1.8% of the sample, which has 54,000 or so clones, about 70% seen once. The sequencing here drew on blood, taken at baseline. The receptors here all came from a person between 30 and 80 years old with non-small cell lung cancer.

This chain uses TRBV27 with TRBJ2-7; 8 nucleotides align to TRBD1. Germline V gives CDR1 MNHEY, CDR2 SMNVEV (reference sequence). V was pared by 3 bases and J by 5 bases, with 3 bases of the junction left unmatched. The CDR3 length is 13 residues. CDR3 DNA sequence: TGTGCCAGCAGTTTTTACAGGGGGGACGAGCAGTACTTC. This encodes CASSFYRGDEQYF.

As regards this clone: Relative to the germline gene, one junction end is altered; a read error may explain this. This chain links TRBV7-2 with TRBJ2-7; D perhaps matches TRBD2 (5 bases). The germline gives CDR1 SGHTA, CDR2 FQGNSA. The CDR3 runs to 13 residues. The CDR3: CASSLAHSYEQYF. DNA of the CDR3: TGTGCCAGCAGCCTAGCTCACTCCTACGAGCAGTACTTC.

Only a few counts were recorded for this clone. This rearrangement joins TRBV5-8 to TRBJ1-5; D call uncertain. Between the trimmed V and J ends, which lost 1 base and 10 bases, there was a span of 12 bases. The CDR3 has 13 amino acids. Germline CDR1 reads SGHTS; CDR2 reads YDEGEE. The DNA of the CDR3 is TGTGCCAGCAGCTTGCACAGTCAATCCCCCCAGCATTTT. The encoded protein is CASSLHSQSPQHF.

This clone appeared once. V usage is TRBV5-1 and J usage is TRBJ2-5; unclear D gene. Deletions cut 5 bases from V and 0 bases from J, with 11 bases between. This CDR3 comprises 14 residues. Per the germline V gene, CDR1 is SGHRS and CDR2 is YFSETQ. In DNA form, the CDR3 reads TGCGCCAGCAGATTACACCTAAACCAAGAGACCCAGTACTTC. Translation: CASRLHLNQETQYF.

The rearrangement uses TRBV30 and TRBJ2-7, with no clear D. The CDR3 is made up of 12 amino acids. In germline, CDR1 is GTSNPN, CDR2 SVGIG (reference sequence). Between the trimmed V and J ends, which lost 0 bases and 7 bases, there was a span of 10 bases. The CDR3 loop reads CAWSVQSVEQYF. The CDR3 DNA follows: TGTGCCTGGAGTGTACAGTCGGTGGAGCAGTACTTC.